One sample yielded the 28 T cell receptor beta chains listed below, sequenced in a study of patients and donors after allogeneic stem cell transplantation. MiXCR, run by TCRdb on the RT-PCR reads, gives a single entry per CDR3 protein. The sample lists over 350,000 distinct CDR3 sequences; 15% to 20% were seen once. Specimen: blood, either unsorted or a sorted T cell fraction (not recorded which). These receptors all come from a human donor who was either an allogeneic HSCT recipient or a stem cell or donor lymphocyte infusion donor (not recorded which). It is not recorded whose cells these are; they may come from a transplant donor.

This clonotype was observed at least ten times. The junction does not match germline at one end; this may be a read error. The chain combines TRBV12-3 or TRBV12-4 with TRBJ2-4; 10 bases are shared with TRBD1. This CDR3 spans 12 amino acids. The CDR3 loop is CASRRTGGNGGF. The CDR3 DNA sequence: TGTGCCAGCAGAAGGACAGGGGGGAACGGGGGCTTC.

This clonotype has just a few counts. The V gene is TRBV12-3 or TRBV12-4, the J gene TRBJ2-2, with 8 bases fitting TRBD2. With 6 bases clipped from V and 3 bases from J, the junction kept 12 bases outside the gene matches. The CDR3 covers 17 residues. The CDR3 protein is CASSQLISGAHTGELFF. The CDR3 region has the DNA TGTGCCAGCAGCCAACTCATTAGCGGGGCCCACACCGGGGAGCTGTTTTTT.

The rearrangement links TRBV20-1 to TRBJ2-7, with a weak D call TRBD2 (5 bases). The V gene lost 3 bases and the J gene lost 7 bases, with 25 bases spanning the gap. Germline values: CDR1 DFQATT, CDR2 SNEGSKA (reference sequence). CDR3 length: 16 amino acids. The CDR3 nucleotides read TGCAGTGCTAGGGATGAGATGGGAGACTATCTACGAGAGCAGTACTTC. Translation: CSARDEMGDYLREQYF.

This clonotype occurred a few times. The J gene is TRBJ2-1, the V gene TRBV11-2; D may be TRBD1 (6 bases). The CDR3 runs to 15 residues. The ends were cut back, 5 bases at V and 5 bases at J, with 16 bases in the middle. Germline CDR1 reads SGHAT; CDR2 reads FQNNGV. For the CDR3, the DNA is TGTGCCAGCAGCCTCTACAGGGATGGGCACAATGAGCAGTTCTTC. Protein: CASSLYRDGHNEQFF.

The chain is built from TRBV20-1 and TRBJ1-1, with no clear D. V lost 0 bases and J lost 2, with 10 bases in between. CDR1 and CDR2 (germline): DFQATT, SNEGSKA (reference sequence). The CDR3 has 14 amino acids. CDR3 sequence: CSARDRRINTEAFF. In nucleotides, the CDR3 is TGCAGTGCTAGAGATCGAAGGATAAACACTGAAGCTTTCTTT.

The chain uses TRBV7-2 and TRBJ1-2; possible D gene TRBD1, 5 bases. The V end lost 0 bases, the J end lost 6 bases, and 8 bases lay between the germline ends. Germline lookup yields CDR1 SGHTA and CDR2 FQGNSA. The CDR3 consists of 13 residues. CDR3 coding DNA: TGTGCCAGCAGCTTAGCAGGGGTCCATGGCTACACCTTC. Translated: CASSLAGVHGYTF. The entire variable domain, with the rest obtained from reference TRBV7-2 and TRBJ1-2, is as follows: GAGVSQSPSNKVTEKGKDVELRCDPISGHTALYWYRQSLGQGLEFLIYFQGNSAPDKSGLPSDRFSAERTGGSVSTLTIQRTQQEDSAVYLCASSLAGVHGYTFGSGTRLTVV.

The chain combines TRBV3-1 with TRBJ1-1; no clear D gene. The CDR3 totals 13 residues. Germline V gives CDR1 LGHDT, CDR2 YNNKEL (reference sequence). The V gene lost 2 bases and the J gene lost 1 base, with 5 bases spanning the gap. Here the CDR3 reads CASSQKANTEAFF. As DNA, the CDR3 is TGTGCCAGCAGCCAAAAGGCGAACACTGAAGCTTTCTTT.

This clonotype was recorded a few times. The chain recombines TRBV7-3 with TRBJ2-2, with unresolved D. V was cut by 5 bases and J by 2 bases, with 15 bases left in between. Germline V gene lookup returns CDR1 SGHTA and CDR2 FQGTGA. The CDR3 runs 16 residues. CDR3 sequence: CASSLQTIRNTGELFF. As DNA, the CDR3 is TGTGCCAGCAGCCTACAAACGATTAGAAACACCGGGGAGCTGTTTTTT.

V usage is TRBV4-3 and J usage is TRBJ2-1; 13 bases are shared with TRBD2. CDR1 LGHNA and CDR2 YSLEER come from the germline V gene. The CDR3 has 20 amino acids. Trimming removed 0 bases from V and 3 bases from J; junction bases left unmatched: 11. CDR3 region: CASSQEFTSGGVVVYNEQFF. In DNA, the CDR3 is TGCGCCAGCAGCCAAGAATTTACTAGCGGGGGGGTTGTTGTCTACAATGAGCAGTTCTTC.

This clonotype turned up a few times. The chain recombines TRBV6-2 or TRBV6-3 with TRBJ2-7; D remains ambiguous. This CDR3 has 16 residues. The germline V and J ends were trimmed by 0 bases and 7 bases, with 19 bases remaining between them. Germline assignment: CDR1 MNHEY and CDR2 SVGEGT. The CDR3 here is CASSYSVGTMRVEQYF. The CDR3 DNA reads as TGTGCCAGCAGTTACTCGGTCGGAACAATGCGAGTGGAGCAGTACTTC.

V and J are TRBV11-3 and TRBJ2-7; TRBD2 matches 8 bases. V was pared by 5 bases and J by 3 bases, with 12 bases of the junction left unmatched. The CDR3 is 16 residues long. Germline CDR1 is SGHNT and CDR2 is YENEEA. CDR3 region: CASSPAAYGTSYEQYF. The CDR3 DNA reads as TGTGCCAGCAGCCCGGCGGCCTACGGGACTAGCTACGAGCAGTACTTC. The whole variable domain, remainder taken from reference TRBV11-3 and TRBJ2-7, is EAGVVQSPRYKIIEKKQPVAFWCNPISGHNTLYWYLQNLGQGPELLIRYENEEAVDDSQLPKDRFSAERLKGVDSTLKIQPAELGDSAVYLCASSPAAYGTSYEQYFGPGTRLTVT.

J is TRBJ2-7 and V is TRBV4-1; D remains unclear. Trimming pared 4 bases from V and 7 bases from J, leaving 17 bases between. Looked up from germline, CDR1 is MGHRA and CDR2 is YSYEKL. CDR3 length: 14 amino acids. The CDR3 loop reads CASSPMGGRKEQYF. As DNA, the CDR3 is TGCGCCAGCAGCCCTATGGGTGGTAGGAAAGAGCAGTACTTC.

This clonotype was seen a handful of times. In DNA form, the CDR3 reads TGCGCCAGCAGCTTGAGGGATTTTGGCTACACCTTC. This encodes CASSLRDFGYTF. V is TRBV5-1 and J is TRBJ1-2, with D hard to call. V was trimmed by 1 base and J by 7 bases, leaving 8 bases between them. The CDR3 covers 12 residues. Germline V gene lookup returns CDR1 SGHRS and CDR2 YFSETQ.

The J gene is TRBJ2-3, the V gene TRBV5-1; D not certain. V dropped 7 bases and J dropped 0 bases, with 6 bases sitting between them. This CDR3 is built from 12 residues. CDR1 and CDR2 (germline): SGHRS, YFSETQ. The CDR3 coding sequence is TGCGCCAGCCGATCTAGCACAGATACGCAGTATTTT. It specifies CASRSSTDTQYF.

The J gene is TRBJ1-1, the V gene TRBV5-1, with 7 bases that match TRBD1. CDR1 and CDR2 from the germline V gene are SGHRS and YFSETQ. With 2 bases clipped from V and 5 bases from J, the junction kept 6 bases outside the gene matches. The CDR3 is made up of 14 amino acids. Here the CDR3 reads CASSLLQGRTEAFF. CDR3 DNA: TGCGCCAGCAGCTTATTACAGGGGCGGACTGAAGCTTTCTTT.

The chain employs TRBV7-2 and TRBJ1-5; D is undetermined. Germline values: CDR1 SGHTA, CDR2 FQGNSA. V gave up 7 bases and J gave up 0 bases, with 10 bases separating them. The CDR3 contains 14 residues. The CDR3 is CASTQNPSNQPQHF. DNA for the CDR3: TGTGCCAGCACTCAAAACCCTAGCAATCAGCCCCAGCATTTT.

V and J are TRBV7-9 and TRBJ2-2; D perhaps matches TRBD2 (7 bases). Trimming took 5 bases from V and 4 from J, leaving 17 bases between them. There are 16 residues in the CDR3. Germline V gene lookup returns CDR1 SEHNR and CDR2 FQNEAQ (reference sequence). The CDR3: CASSRGGGPPTGELFF. DNA for the CDR3: TGTGCCAGCAGCCGTGGGGGGGGCCCCCCCACCGGGGAGCTGTTTTTT.

This clonotype was recorded a few times. J is TRBJ1-1 and V is TRBV7-2; D is unresolved. The CDR3 sequence is 13 residues long. Trimming removed 5 bases at V and 13 bases at J, with 20 bases between. Germline CDR1 reads SGHTA; CDR2 reads FQGNSA. This CDR3 is CASSATLGLGIFF. The CDR3 coding sequence is TGTGCCAGCAGCGCAACTTTAGGACTGGGCATTTTCTTT.

This clonotype was seen a handful of times. This sequence joins TRBV15 and TRBJ1-6; unclear D gene. From germline, CDR1 is LNHNV and CDR2 YYDKDF (reference sequence). The CDR3 contains 17 residues. The ends were cut back, 0 bases at V and 7 bases at J, with 16 bases in the middle. The CDR3 nucleotides read TGTGCCACCAGCAGAGAAACTCCGCCGGTTAAAAATTCACCCCTCCACTTT. Its translation: CATSRETPPVKNSPLHF.

The gene calls are TRBV20-1 and TRBJ1-3; D possibly corresponds to TRBD1 (5 bases). Between the trimmed V and J ends, which lost 0 bases and 2 bases, there was a span of 17 bases. The germline V gene encodes CDR1 DFQATT and CDR2 SNEGSKA (reference sequence). The CDR3 runs to 17 residues. CDR3 coding DNA: TGCAGTGCTAGAGATCCGGAGGGGAGAGTCGCTGGAAACACCATATATTTT. Translating it yields CSARDPEGRVAGNTIYF.

The chain couples TRBV12-3 or TRBV12-4 to TRBJ2-1; D remains ambiguous. The CDR3 runs 16 residues. V shed 5 bases and J shed 0 bases, with 14 bases lying between them. The CDR3 DNA follows: TGTGCCAGCAGTCCCCGAACGCTCAGCTCCTACAATGAGCAGTTCTTC. As protein: CASSPRTLSSYNEQFF.

The rearrangement links TRBV4-1 to TRBJ2-3, with a weak D call TRBD2 (6 bases). V lost 5 bases and J lost 0, with 12 bases in between. The CDR3 is 15 amino acids. Germline loops: CDR1 MGHRA, CDR2 YSYEKL. The CDR3 DNA is TGCGCCAGCAGCGAGACTAGGAGGAGCACAGATACGCAGTATTTT. It encodes CASSETRRSTDTQYF.

The chain employs TRBV5-6 and TRBJ2-3; no firm D call. Germline V gene sequence: CDR1 SGHDT, CDR2 YYEEEE. Trimming cost V 2 bases and J 4 bases, with 14 bases left between them. CDR3 length: 15 amino acids. The CDR3 reads CASSFSFSRSDTQYF. CDR3 coding DNA: TGTGCCAGCAGCTTTAGTTTTAGCAGGTCAGATACGCAGTATTTT. Complete variable domain (other parts from reference TRBV5-6 and TRBJ2-3): DAGVTQSPTHLIKTRGQQVTLRCSPKSGHDTVSWYQQALGQGPQFIFQYYEEEERQRGNFPDRFSGHQFPNYSSELNVNALLLGDSALYLCASSFSFSRSDTQYFGPGTRLTVL.

In this sample, this clonotype turned up once. The V gene is TRBV4-2, the J gene TRBJ2-5; perhaps TRBD1 as D (6 bases). The CDR3 spans 16 residues. Trimming pared 0 bases from V and 5 bases from J, leaving 16 bases between. Germline loops: CDR1 LGHNA, CDR2 YNFKEQ. The CDR3 DNA follows: TGTGCCAGCAGCCAAGATCCAGCTGGGGGCCGTGAGACCCAGTACTTC. The encoded protein is CASSQDPAGGRETQYF.

Many counts were recorded for this clonotype. V usage is TRBV12-3 or TRBV12-4 and J usage is TRBJ1-5; possible D gene TRBD1, 6 bases. The CDR3 has 14 residues. V was trimmed by 3 bases and J by 1 base, leaving 7 bases between them. CDR3 nucleotides: TGTGCCAGCAGTTTTCAGGGGAGCAATCAGCCCCAGCATTTT. Its protein product is CASSFQGSNQPQHF.

V usage is TRBV19 and J usage is TRBJ2-3; 7 nucleotides line up with TRBD2. Germline trimming cut 3 bases from V and 1 base from J; bases unmatched to any gene: 1. CDR3 length: 14 residues. Germline loops: CDR1 LNHDA, CDR2 SQIVND (reference sequence). The CDR3 DNA sequence: TGTGCCAGTAGTATGGGGGGGGGCACAGATACGCAGTATTTT. This sequence encodes CASSMGGGTDTQYF.

This clonotype was detected many times. CDR3: CASSQYGGGSNGYTF. The CDR3 DNA reads as TGCGCCAGCAGCCAATACGGTGGCGGCTCTAATGGCTACACCTTC. This chain connects TRBV4-3 to TRBJ1-2; D ambiguous. Germline V gene sequence: CDR1 LGHNA, CDR2 YSLEER. The CDR3 sequence is 15 residues long. Deletions cut 2 bases from V and 6 bases from J, with 16 bases between.

In its sample, this clonotype was seen once. The rearrangement links TRBV30 to TRBJ1-2; D uncertain. CDR3 size: 13 residues. Germline CDR1 GTSNPN, CDR2 SVGIG (reference sequence). Trimming pared 5 bases from V and 8 bases from J, leaving 18 bases between. CDR3 in DNA: TGTGCCTGGTCGGGAGGCAGCTTTGGGGGCTACACCTTC. Amino acid sequence: CAWSGGSFGGYTF. Full variable domain (missing parts from reference TRBV30 and TRBJ1-2): SQTIHQWPATLVQPVGSPLSLECTVEGTSNPNLYWYRQAAGRGLQLLFYSVGIGQISSEVPQNLSASRPQDRQFILSSKKLLLSDSGFYLCAWSGGSFGGYTFGSGTRLTVV.